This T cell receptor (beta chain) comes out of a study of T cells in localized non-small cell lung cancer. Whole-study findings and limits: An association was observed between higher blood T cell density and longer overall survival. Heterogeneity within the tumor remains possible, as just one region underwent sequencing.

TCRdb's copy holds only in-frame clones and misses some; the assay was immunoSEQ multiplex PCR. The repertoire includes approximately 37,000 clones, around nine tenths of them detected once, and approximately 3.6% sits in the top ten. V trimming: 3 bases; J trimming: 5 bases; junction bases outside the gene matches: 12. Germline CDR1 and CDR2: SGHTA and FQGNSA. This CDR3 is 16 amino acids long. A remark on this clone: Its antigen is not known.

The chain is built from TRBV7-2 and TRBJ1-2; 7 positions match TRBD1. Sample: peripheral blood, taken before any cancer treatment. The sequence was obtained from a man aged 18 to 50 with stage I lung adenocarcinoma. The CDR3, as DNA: TGTGCCAGCAGCTTTGCGACAGGGTCTTTTCCGTATGGCTACACCTTC. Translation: CASSFATGSFPYGYTF. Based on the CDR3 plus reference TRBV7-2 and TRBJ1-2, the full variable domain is GAGVSQSPSNKVTEKGKDVELRCDPISGHTALYWYRQSLGQGLEFLIYFQGNSAPDKSGLPSDRFSAERTGGSVSTLTIQRTQQEDSAVYLCASSFATGSFPYGYTFGSGTRLTVV.